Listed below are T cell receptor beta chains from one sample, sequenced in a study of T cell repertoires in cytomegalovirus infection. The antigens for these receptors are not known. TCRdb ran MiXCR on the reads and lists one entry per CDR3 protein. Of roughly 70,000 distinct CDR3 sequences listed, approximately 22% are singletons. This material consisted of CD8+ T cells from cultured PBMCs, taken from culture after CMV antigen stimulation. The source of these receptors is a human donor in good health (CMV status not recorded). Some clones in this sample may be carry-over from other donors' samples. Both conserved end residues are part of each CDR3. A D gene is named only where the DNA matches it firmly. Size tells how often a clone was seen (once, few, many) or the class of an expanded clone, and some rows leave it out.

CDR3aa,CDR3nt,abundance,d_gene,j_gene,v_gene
CASSRNRVQPQHF,TGTGCCAGCAGTAGAAACAGGGTCCAGCCCCAGCATTTT,few,.,TRBJ1-5,TRBV27
CASSQAFGSQETQYF,TGCGCCAGCAGCCAAGCCTTCGGGTCGCAAGAGACCCAGTACTTC,.,.,TRBJ2-5,TRBV4-1
CASSARVRNYGYTF,TGTGCCAGCAGTGCCCGGGTCCGTAACTATGGCTACACCTTC,.,.,TRBJ1-2,TRBV6-1
CSARDSIAGVTADTQYF,TGCAGTGCTAGAGATTCGATAGCGGGGGTCACGGCAGATACGCAGTATTTT,.,TRBD2,TRBJ2-3,TRBV20-1
CASSDDGQVNTEAFF,TGTGCCAGCAGCGATGACGGACAAGTGAACACTGAAGCTTTCTTT,.,.,TRBJ1-1,TRBV7-2
CASSDYREANTGELFF,TGTGCCAGCAGCGATTACAGGGAAGCGAACACCGGGGAGCTGTTTTTT,.,.,TRBJ2-2,TRBV27
CASSLTGWNTEAFF,TGTGCCAGCAGTTTAACGGGCTGGAACACTGAAGCTTTCTTT,.,.,TRBJ1-1,TRBV12-3/TRBV12-4
CASTQGGNYGYTF,TGTGCCAGCACCCAAGGGGGTAACTATGGCTACACCTTC,.,.,TRBJ1-2,TRBV7-9
CASSARTRLNEKLFF,TGTGCCAGCAGCGCACGGACAAGGCTAAATGAAAAACTGTTTTTT,few,.,TRBJ1-4,TRBV7-8
CATTSLLAVAGTGELFF,TGTGCCACTACGAGTTTACTAGCGGTTGCGGGGACCGGGGAGCTGTTTTTT,few,TRBD2,TRBJ2-2,TRBV7-9
CASTSEGDTQYF,TGTGCCAGCACTAGCGAGGGGGATACGCAGTATTTT,few,.,TRBJ2-3,TRBV12-3/TRBV12-4
CASSYDSNQPQHF,TGTGCCAGCAGTTACGATAGCAATCAGCCCCAGCATTTT,.,.,TRBJ1-5,TRBV6-6
CATSDYTGTTNTGELFF,TGTGCCACCAGTGACTACACCGGGACTACGAACACCGGGGAGCTGTTTTTT,.,TRBD2,TRBJ2-2,TRBV24-1
CSVARDTKETQYF,TGCAGCGTTGCCAGGGACACCAAAGAGACCCAGTACTTC,.,.,TRBJ2-5,TRBV29-1
CASLHNEQFF,TGTGCCAGCCTCCACAATGAGCAGTTCTTC,few,.,TRBJ2-1,TRBV2
CAITQGNYGYTF,TGTGCCATCACACAGGGGAACTATGGCTACACCTTC,few,TRBD1,TRBJ1-2,TRBV10-3
CSARELAGVTDTQYF,TGCAGTGCTAGGGAACTAGCGGGGGTGACGGATACGCAGTATTTT,once,TRBD2,TRBJ2-3,TRBV20-1
CATSWGGPEQYF,TGTGCCACGTCATGGGGGGGCCCCGAGCAGTACTTC,few,.,TRBJ2-7,TRBV6-1
CASSSAGTGGYEQFF,TGTGCCAGCAGCTCTGCAGGGACAGGGGGCTATGAGCAGTTCTTC,few,TRBD1,TRBJ2-1,TRBV7-9
CASSLASVNEQFF,TGTGCCAGCAGCTTAGCTAGCGTAAATGAGCAGTTCTTC,.,.,TRBJ2-1,TRBV7-9
CASSLSRRLAGDPSNEQFF,TGTGCCAGCAGCTTATCCCGACGTCTAGCGGGGGATCCATCCAATGAGCAGTTCTTC,.,TRBD2,TRBJ2-1,TRBV7-2
CASSLVGTLNQPQHF,TGTGCCAGCAGCTTAGTAGGGACACTCAATCAGCCCCAGCATTTT,few,.,TRBJ1-5,TRBV7-8
CASSLSWDLTYEQYF,TGTGCCAGCAGTTTATCGTGGGACCTAACCTACGAGCAGTACTTC,.,.,TRBJ2-7,TRBV27
CASSRHQGAANEKLFF,TGTGCCAGCAGCAGGCACCAGGGGGCGGCTAATGAAAAACTGTTTTTT,.,TRBD1,TRBJ1-4,TRBV7-9
CASGPGTGRRFGTQYF,TGTGCTAGTGGTCCGGGGACAGGTCGGAGGTTTGGGACCCAGTACTTC,.,TRBD1,TRBJ2-5,TRBV12-5
CASSQDLGGTEAFF,TGCGCCAGCAGCCAAGATCTGGGAGGGACTGAAGCTTTCTTT,few,.,TRBJ1-1,TRBV4-1
CASSPRGQAPGNTIYF,TGCGCCAGCAGCCCCCGAGGACAGGCTCCCGGAAACACCATATATTTT,.,TRBD1,TRBJ1-3,TRBV4-1
CASSQGPSGATEPQHF,TGCGCCAGCAGCCAAGGGCCATCGGGGGCGACGGAGCCCCAGCATTTT,few,.,TRBJ1-5,TRBV4-1
CASSVVMNTEAFF,TGTGCCAGCAGCGTAGTAATGAACACTGAAGCTTTCTTT,few,.,TRBJ1-1,TRBV9
CSARDDRGAYGYTF,TGCAGTGCTAGAGATGACAGGGGAGCCTATGGCTACACCTTC,few,TRBD1,TRBJ1-2,TRBV20-1
CASSSLRDGTSPLHF,TGTGCCAGCAGTTCACTCCGGGACGGAACTTCACCCCTCCACTTT,.,.,TRBJ1-6,TRBV6-2/TRBV6-3